These 15 T cell receptor beta chains were all obtained from the same sample, sequenced in a study of vaccination effects on CD4 cells after COVID-19. The method was immunoSEQ multiplex PCR; TCRdb's version includes in-frame clones alone and lacks a portion of them. The sample has tens of thousands of clones; around 80% are singletons. Isolating CD4+ T cells followed approximately nine days of culture. It was two doses of either the BNT162b2 or mRNA-1273 vaccine that participants received. The antigens of these receptors remain unknown. The sample consisted of CD4+ T cells from PBMCs cultured without peptide, taken after COVID-19 vaccination. All receptors come from a human donor who received a COVID-19 vaccine.

The genes are TRBV12-5 and TRBJ2-5; D is perhaps TRBD2 (6 bases). The length of the CDR3 is 15 residues. CDR1 and CDR2 from the germline V gene are LGHNT and FRNRAP. V gave up 6 bases and J gave up 3 bases, with 17 bases separating them. The CDR3 DNA sequence: TGTGCTAGTGGGTCCGGGACTCTACGGGAAGAGACCCAGTACTTC. Translating it yields CASGSGTLREETQYF.

The V gene is TRBV7-2, the J gene TRBJ2-1, with a weak D call TRBD1 (6 bases). Germline V lookup: CDR1 SGHTA, CDR2 FQGNSA. Trimming took 5 bases from V and 5 from J, leaving 22 bases between them. The CDR3 extends over 17 amino acids. The CDR3: CASSTLRTGYWDNEQFF. The CDR3 DNA reads TGTGCCAGCAGCACTCTCAGAACAGGGTACTGGGACAATGAGCAGTTCTTC.

This chain connects TRBV28 to TRBJ2-5; D call uncertain. Trimming stripped 5 bases from V and 5 bases from J, with 15 bases between. Germline CDR1 MDHEN, CDR2 SYDVKM. The CDR3 covers 14 residues. The CDR3 coding sequence is TGTGCCAGCAGTAAGGCAGGTGCCCGGGAGACCCAGTACTTC. It is translated as CASSKAGARETQYF.

The V and J genes are TRBV18 and TRBJ1-4; unclear D gene. V lost 2 bases to trimming and J lost 4 bases, with 11 bases between them. The CDR3 is 15 amino acids. Germline V gives CDR1 KGHSH, CDR2 LQKENI. CDR3 in amino acids: CASSPSTASNEKLFF. CDR3 sequence (DNA): TGTGCCAGCTCACCAAGCACAGCCAGTAATGAAAAACTGTTTTTT.

The chain recombines TRBV6-5 with TRBJ2-1; D not resolved. Deletions cut 2 bases from V and 7 bases from J, with 15 bases between. Germline V gene sequence: CDR1 MNHEY, CDR2 SVGAGI. CDR3 length: 15 residues. CDR3 loop: CASSYRASFWNEQFF. The CDR3 nucleotides read TGTGCCAGCAGTTACAGGGCCAGCTTTTGGAATGAGCAGTTCTTC.

CDR3 DNA: TGTGCCAGCAGCCAAGGAGCCCCCGCGAGTGGGAAGACCCAGTACTTC. Residues: CASSQGAPASGKTQYF. V and J are TRBV3-1 (or the pseudogene TRBV3-2) and TRBJ2-5; D remains ambiguous. The CDR3 has 16 amino acids. CDR1 is LGHDT and CDR2 is YNNKEL in the germline V gene (reference sequence). Trimming removed 1 base at V and 6 bases at J, with 18 bases between.

The chain combines TRBV7-8 with TRBJ2-5; D not certain. CDR3 length: 15 amino acids. CDR1 and CDR2 (germline): SGHVS, FQNEAQ. V gave up 1 base and J gave up 3 bases, with 12 bases separating them. The DNA of the CDR3 is TGTGCCAGCAGCTTAGATTTTCCCGGAGAAGAGACCCAGTACTTC. The encoded protein is CASSLDFPGEETQYF.

The V gene is TRBV7-8, the J gene TRBJ1-1, with 8 bases identical to TRBD1. The V and J ends lost 5 bases and 3 bases, in that order; junction bases with no gene match: 5. CDR1 SGHVS and CDR2 FQNEAQ come from the germline V gene. The CDR3 has 14 amino acids. This chain's CDR3 is CASSRGTGHTEAFF. In DNA, the CDR3 is TGTGCCAGCAGCCGTGGGACAGGCCACACTGAAGCTTTCTTT.

V is TRBV5-1 and J is TRBJ1-2; possible D gene TRBD1, 5 bases. The CDR3 contains 18 residues. Germline CDR1 is SGHRS and CDR2 is YFSETQ. V gave up 0 bases and J gave up 0 bases, with 18 bases separating them. CDR3 residues: CASSLAGVSSGANYGYTF. In nucleotides, the CDR3 is TGCGCCAGCAGCTTGGCCGGGGTGTCTTCGGGGGCTAACTATGGCTACACCTTC.

This sequence joins TRBV30 and TRBJ1-6; 7 bases line up with TRBD1. Germline loops: CDR1 GTSNPN, CDR2 SVGIG (reference sequence). This CDR3 is built from 14 residues. V lost 6 bases to trimming and J lost 7 bases; unmatched junction nucleotides: 9. The CDR3 protein is CACAPGQSNSPLHF. In DNA, the CDR3 is TGTGCCTGTGCACCGGGACAGTCAAATTCACCCCTCCACTTT.

The chain is built from TRBV3-1 (or the pseudogene TRBV3-2) and TRBJ1-6; D unresolved. This CDR3 contains 16 residues. Trimming took off 4 bases at V and 2 bases at J, with 12 bases between the two ends. CDR1 and CDR2 (germline): LGHDT, YNNKEL (reference sequence). The CDR3 bases are TGTGCCAGCAGCCGTACGAGTAGGACCTATAATTCACCCCTCCACTTT. This codes for CASSRTSRTYNSPLHF.

The V gene is TRBV6-2 or TRBV6-3, the J gene TRBJ2-1; 10 bases map to TRBD2. CDR1 is MNHEY and CDR2 is SVGEGT in the germline V gene. Losses at the gene ends were 1 base for V and 6 bases for J; bases not matched to a gene: 6. The CDR3 has 16 amino acids. As DNA, the CDR3 is TGTGCCAGCAGTTACTATCTAGCGGGGGAAGTCAATGAGCAGTTCTTC. Protein product: CASSYYLAGEVNEQFF.

The chain combines TRBV14 with TRBJ2-2; 9 bases fit TRBD2. CDR1 and CDR2 (germline): SGHDN, FVKESK. CDR3 length: 15 residues. The V segment lost 7 bases and the J segment 4 bases; nucleotides outside the gene matches: 7. CDR3 bases: TGTGCCAGCAACCCAGCGGGGGGATTCACCGGGGAGCTGTTTTTT. As protein: CASNPAGGFTGELFF.

The gene calls are TRBV4-1 and TRBJ2-3; the D is unclear. The germline V and J ends were trimmed by 0 bases and 2 bases, with 6 bases remaining between them. This CDR3 has 14 amino acids. Germline V CDR1 and CDR2: MGHRA, YSYEKL. In nucleotides, the CDR3 is TGCGCCAGCAGCCAAGATCAGCCCACAGATACGCAGTATTTT. It yields the protein CASSQDQPTDTQYF.

This clone was seen a handful of times. In DNA form, the CDR3 reads TGTGCCAGCAGCCAACTGACTGGGGGGAATTCACCCCTCCACTTT. Protein sequence: CASSQLTGGNSPLHF. This sequence joins TRBV3-1 (or the pseudogene TRBV3-2) and TRBJ1-6; D perhaps matches TRBD1 (5 bases). This CDR3 is 15 amino acids long. CDR1 is LGHDT, CDR2 YNNKEL, per germline (reference sequence). Trimming took off 2 bases at V and 7 bases at J, with 12 bases between the two ends.